The TCR beta chain described here comes from a study of shared clonotypes between healthy human individuals. For the study at large: Three plates were used per donor for CD4 naive, three for CD4 memory, two for CD8 naive and one for CD8 memory.

CDR3 length: 15 residues. Deletions cut 1 base from V and 0 bases from J, with 11 bases between. The germline V gene encodes CDR1 GTSNPN and CDR2 SVGIG (reference sequence). Study results and limitations: Naive subsets, compared against memory subsets, generally had larger estimated richness values.

CD45RO-negative CD8 cells positively selected for CCR7 made up the naive population, which excluded terminally differentiated effector memory CD45RA+ cells. Donors included only healthy HIV-negative adults lacking recent acute infections or vaccinations. Generated by immunoSEQ multiplex PCR, the TCRdb table keeps only in-frame clones and is missing some. The sample yields approximately 650,000 clones, 95% to 96% seen once. In regard to this clone: Its antigen remains unidentified.

The rearrangement uses TRBV30 and TRBJ2-3; D unresolved. The TCR comes from a woman aged 30 to 39 in good health. Sequencing was done on a sample of naive CD8+ T cells sorted from blood. The CDR3 nucleotides are TGTGCCTGGAGTGGGGTTCAGGTTAGCACAGATACGCAGTATTTT. Protein product: CAWSGVQVSTDTQYF.